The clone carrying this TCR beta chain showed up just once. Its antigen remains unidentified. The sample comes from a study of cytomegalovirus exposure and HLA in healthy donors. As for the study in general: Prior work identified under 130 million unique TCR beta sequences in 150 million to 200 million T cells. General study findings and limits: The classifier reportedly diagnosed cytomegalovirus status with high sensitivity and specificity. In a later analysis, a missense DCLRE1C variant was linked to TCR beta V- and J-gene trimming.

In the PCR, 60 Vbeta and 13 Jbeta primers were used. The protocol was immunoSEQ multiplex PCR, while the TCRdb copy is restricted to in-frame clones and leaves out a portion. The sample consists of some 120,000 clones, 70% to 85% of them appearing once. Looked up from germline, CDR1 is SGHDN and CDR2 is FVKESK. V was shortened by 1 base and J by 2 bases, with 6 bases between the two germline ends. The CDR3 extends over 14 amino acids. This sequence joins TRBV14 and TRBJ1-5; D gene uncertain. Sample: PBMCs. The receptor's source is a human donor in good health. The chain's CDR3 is CASSQGGGNQPQHF. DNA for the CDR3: TGTGCCAGCAGCCAAGGGGGAGGCAATCAGCCCCAGCATTTT.